Listed below are T cell receptor beta chains from one sample, sequenced in a study of graft-versus-host responses after intestinal transplantation. Clones were read by immunoSEQ multiplex PCR, and TCRdb kept only the in-frame ones, dropping some. Found here are more than 90,000 clones, around 93% of them singletons; the top ten hold over 0.45%. The antigens of these receptors remain unknown. Material: unstimulated CD8+ T cells sorted from spleen or lymph node cells, obtained before intestinal transplant. Receptor source: a human donor who received an intestinal transplant. CDR3s include the opening cysteine and the closing phenylalanine or tryptophan. The D gene is left open where the match is weak. Clone size is stated in some rows and not others, as once, few, many or a class when expanded.

CDR3 DNA | CDR3 protein | V gene | CDR3 length | clone size | J gene | D gene
TGTGCCAGCAGCGCTACAGGGGGGCCTTCTGGCTACACCTTC | CASSATGGPSGYTF | TRBV9 | 14 | . | TRBJ1-2 | TRBD1
TGCGCCAGCAGTCCAGGGGGCAGCGATGAAGCTTTCTTT | CASSPGGSDEAFF | TRBV5-1 | 13 | . | TRBJ1-1 | TRBD1
TGTGCCAGCAGCCAGCACTCCCCCTCGTCACCCCTCCACTTT | CASSQHSPSSPLHF | TRBV14 | 14 | . | TRBJ1-6 | .
TGCGCCAGCAGCCAGGATTGGACTAGCGGATACACAGATACGCAGTATTTT | CASSQDWTSGYTDTQYF | TRBV4-1 | 17 | . | TRBJ2-3 | TRBD2
TGTGCCAGTACCGGGACAGGGTTTGGCTACACCTTC | CASTGTGFGYTF | TRBV19 | 12 | . | TRBJ1-2 | TRBD1
TGTGCCAGCAGTGAGGCTAGCACAGATACGCAGTATTTT | CASSEASTDTQYF | TRBV6-1 | 13 | . | TRBJ2-3 | .
TGTGCCAGCAGTTTGACAGGGGGCAATCAGCCCCAGCATTTT | CASSLTGGNQPQHF | TRBV27 | 14 | . | TRBJ1-5 | TRBD1
TGTGCCAGCAGCCTCCTCCCCGGGACAGGGGGCTACGAGCAGTACTTC | CASSLLPGTGGYEQYF | TRBV7-9 | 16 | . | TRBJ2-7 | TRBD1
TGCGCCAGCAGCGAGCCTCGGAGCGGTACCCACAATGAGCAGTTCTTC | CASSEPRSGTHNEQFF | TRBV5-1 | 16 | . | TRBJ2-1 | .
TGTGCCAGCTCACCCGGGACAGGGAAAGAGACCCAGTACTTC | CASSPGTGKETQYF | TRBV18 | 14 | . | TRBJ2-5 | TRBD1
TGTGCCAGCAGTTACTCGGGACAGGGGGGTGAAAAACTGTTTTTT | CASSYSGQGGEKLFF | TRBV6-5 | 15 | . | TRBJ1-4 | TRBD1
TGTGCCAGCAGATCCAGGGCCCTAGCGGGGCCTAGCACAGATACGCAGTATTTT | CASRSRALAGPSTDTQYF | TRBV7-9 | 18 | . | TRBJ2-3 | TRBD2
TGCGCCAGCAGTGAGGGGACACACTACGAGCAGTACTTC | CASSEGTHYEQYF | TRBV10-1 | 13 | . | TRBJ2-7 | .
TGTGCCAGTAGGGGGACAGGGGGCTATCAGCCCCAGCATTTT | CASRGTGGYQPQHF | TRBV19 | 14 | . | TRBJ1-5 | TRBD1
TGTGCCAGTAGTATGGGGACAGGGACGTACAATGAGCAGTTCTTC | CASSMGTGTYNEQFF | TRBV19 | 15 | . | TRBJ2-1 | TRBD1
TGTGCCAGCAGCTTCACAGGGATGGGCACTGAAGCTTTCTTT | CASSFTGMGTEAFF | TRBV11-2 | 14 | . | TRBJ1-1 | .
TGTGCCAGTTCGGACAGCCTCAATCAGCCCCAGCATTTT | CASSDSLNQPQHF | TRBV19 | 13 | . | TRBJ1-5 | .
TGTGCCACCCGGGGGGCCCCTGAGGATGGGGCCAACGTCCTGACTTTC | CATRGAPEDGANVLTF | TRBV11-2 | 16 | . | TRBJ2-6 | .
TGTGCCAGCTGTAGAGGGAGTCAGGGGGAGACCCAGTACTTC | CASCRGSQGETQYF | TRBV7-9 | 14 | . | TRBJ2-5 | .
TGTGCCAGCAGCGTCCAACCGGGACAGGGGGCGCAGGACTATGGCTACACCTTC | CASSVQPGQGAQDYGYTF | TRBV9 | 18 | . | TRBJ1-2 | TRBD1
TGTGCCAGCAGCTTAGAAGTAGCCTACGAGCAGTACTTC | CASSLEVAYEQYF | TRBV7-9 | 13 | once | TRBJ2-7 | .
TGTGCCAGCAGTTTCGACGGGAGTGAAGCTTTCTTT | CASSFDGSEAFF | TRBV27 | 12 | . | TRBJ1-1 | .
TGTGCCAGCAGTTTAGGACTATCTTACGAGCAGTACTTC | CASSLGLSYEQYF | TRBV27 | 13 | . | TRBJ2-7 | .
TGTGCCAGCAGTTTGGGGACAGGGGGCAACACCGGGGAGCTGTTTTTT | CASSLGTGGNTGELFF | TRBV27 | 16 | . | TRBJ2-2 | TRBD1
TGTGCCATCAGGGAGATACAGGCCAACTATGGCTACACCTTC | CAIREIQANYGYTF | TRBV10-3 | 14 | . | TRBJ1-2 | .
TGTGCCAGCAGTGAAGGAGTGGGGGGACCCTACGAGCAGTACTTC | CASSEGVGGPYEQYF | TRBV6-1 | 15 | . | TRBJ2-7 | .
TGCAGCGTTGAGGCCAGCCGGGACTCATCTTCCTACGAGCAGTACTTC | CSVEASRDSSSYEQYF | TRBV29-1 | 16 | . | TRBJ2-7 | .
TGTGCCAGCAGCCGAGTAGGGGGGGAAAGCGAGCAGTACTTC | CASSRVGGESEQYF | TRBV7-6 | 14 | . | TRBJ2-7 | .
TGTGCCAGCAGCTTAGGGGGAGGAGAAGCTTTCTTT | CASSLGGGEAFF | TRBV7-6 | 12 | . | TRBJ1-1 | .
TGTGCCAGCAGTTCACAGGGTGGGCCGTTTGTGCGTCGTGGCTACACCTTC | CASSSQGGPFVRRGYTF | TRBV28 | 17 | . | TRBJ1-2 | .
TGTGCCAGCAGTTTAGCGGGAACCTACGAGCAGTACTTC | CASSLAGTYEQYF | TRBV4-2 | 13 | . | TRBJ2-7 | TRBD2
TGCAGTGCTAGAGGGGAGGTTGAGCAGTTCTTC | CSARGEVEQFF | TRBV20-1 | 11 | . | TRBJ2-1 | .
TGTGCCAGTACCGATGACAGAATGAACACTGAAGCTTTCTTT | CASTDDRMNTEAFF | TRBV19 | 14 | . | TRBJ1-1 | .
TGTGCCTGGAGCTTTGGTAGGGGCTACGAGCAGTACTTC | CAWSFGRGYEQYF | TRBV30 | 13 | . | TRBJ2-7 | .
TGTGCCAGCAGCCCGCCGGGGATCATGAACACTGAAGCTTTCTTT | CASSPPGIMNTEAFF | TRBV7-8 | 15 | . | TRBJ1-1 | .
TGTGCCAGCGGACTAGTCAATGAGCAGTTCTTC | CASGLVNEQFF | TRBV25-1 | 11 | . | TRBJ2-1 | TRBD2
TGCGCCAGCAGCCAGATGGGACAGGGGTCCAATTCACCCCTCCACTTT | CASSQMGQGSNSPLHF | TRBV4-1 | 16 | . | TRBJ1-6 | TRBD1
TGTGCCAGCAGCTTTGGAGGAGATACGCAGTATTTT | CASSFGGDTQYF | TRBV5-6 | 12 | . | TRBJ2-3 | .
TGCGCCAGCAGCGTCTATAGCGTGGTGACCTCCTACGAGCAGTACTTC | CASSVYSVVTSYEQYF | TRBV5-1 | 16 | . | TRBJ2-7 | .
TGTGCCAGCAGCCTCCTTACCGGGACAGGTGAAGGCTACACCTTC | CASSLLTGTGEGYTF | TRBV7-2 | 15 | . | TRBJ1-2 | TRBD1
TGTGCCAGCCACTCACAGGGTACGGTTGATGGCTACACCTTC | CASHSQGTVDGYTF | TRBV19 | 14 | . | TRBJ1-2 | .
TGTGCCAGCAGTGAGTCAGGGGTAGTCTGGGAGACCCAGTACTTC | CASSESGVVWETQYF | TRBV6-1 | 15 | . | TRBJ2-5 | .
TGCGCCAGCAGCTTGGCCGGGACAGGGGGCACTGAAGCTTTCTTT | CASSLAGTGGTEAFF | TRBV5-1 | 15 | . | TRBJ1-1 | TRBD1
TGTGCCAGCAGCTTCCAAGCGGGGGGATCCTACGAGCAGTACTTC | CASSFQAGGSYEQYF | TRBV5-6 | 15 | once | TRBJ2-7 | TRBD2
TGCGCCAGCAGCTTGTACAGTCCCTACGAGCAGTACTTC | CASSLYSPYEQYF | TRBV5-1 | 13 | few | TRBJ2-7 | .
TGTGCCAGCAGCTCCGTGGGGCTAGCGGGAGAAGGAGAGACCCAGTACTTC | CASSSVGLAGEGETQYF | TRBV7-6 | 17 | . | TRBJ2-5 | TRBD2
TGTGCCAGCAGCGTAGGGGGGGGGAGCTGGAATTACGAGCAGTACTTC | CASSVGGGSWNYEQYF | TRBV9 | 16 | . | TRBJ2-7 | TRBD2
TGCGCCAGCAGTTCGGCAGGAACCAACACTGAAGCTTTCTTT | CASSSAGTNTEAFF | TRBV5-1 | 14 | . | TRBJ1-1 | .
TGTGCCAGCTCAAGTAGCAGCTTAAACACCGGGGAGCTGTTTTTT | CASSSSSLNTGELFF | TRBV11-1 | 15 | . | TRBJ2-2 | .
TGTGCCAGCAGGGACCTATCTAGCTTCCACAATGAGCAGTTCTTC | CASRDLSSFHNEQFF | TRBV27 | 15 | . | TRBJ2-1 | .
TGTGCCAGCAGCTTATCTGGCTTGCCGGGGAGAGGGTACAATGAGCAGTTCTTC | CASSLSGLPGRGYNEQFF | TRBV5-8 | 18 | . | TRBJ2-1 | .
TGTGCCACCAGCAGGCGACTAGCGGGAGCCTACAATGAGCAGTTCTTC | CATSRRLAGAYNEQFF | TRBV15 | 16 | . | TRBJ2-1 | TRBD2
TGTGCCAGCAGCGGATCGGACAGGGTCTATGGCTACACCTTC | CASSGSDRVYGYTF | TRBV11-2 | 14 | once | TRBJ1-2 | TRBD1
TGTGCCAGCAGCTCCTTAGAGGGTGGGGAGCTGTTTTTT | CASSSLEGGELFF | TRBV7-9 | 13 | . | TRBJ2-2 | .
TGTGCCAGCAGCAGGACCGGGACAGGGATTACCGGGGAGCTGTTTTTT | CASSRTGTGITGELFF | TRBV7-8 | 16 | . | TRBJ2-2 | TRBD1
TGTGCCTGGAGTGTCTTGGTAGGGGCTAACAATGAGCAGTTCTTC | CAWSVLVGANNEQFF | TRBV30 | 15 | . | TRBJ2-1 | .
TGTGCCAGCAGCCTAGGGGTTCAGGCCCGTAATGAGCAGTTCTTC | CASSLGVQARNEQFF | TRBV13 | 15 | . | TRBJ2-1 | .
TGTGCCAGCAGCGAGACAGGAGATTCACCCCTCCACTTT | CASSETGDSPLHF | TRBV9 | 13 | . | TRBJ1-6 | .
TGTGCCAGCAGCTTAGCATGGAGGCCGAGCACAGATACGCAGTATTTT | CASSLAWRPSTDTQYF | TRBV11-2 | 16 | . | TRBJ2-3 | .